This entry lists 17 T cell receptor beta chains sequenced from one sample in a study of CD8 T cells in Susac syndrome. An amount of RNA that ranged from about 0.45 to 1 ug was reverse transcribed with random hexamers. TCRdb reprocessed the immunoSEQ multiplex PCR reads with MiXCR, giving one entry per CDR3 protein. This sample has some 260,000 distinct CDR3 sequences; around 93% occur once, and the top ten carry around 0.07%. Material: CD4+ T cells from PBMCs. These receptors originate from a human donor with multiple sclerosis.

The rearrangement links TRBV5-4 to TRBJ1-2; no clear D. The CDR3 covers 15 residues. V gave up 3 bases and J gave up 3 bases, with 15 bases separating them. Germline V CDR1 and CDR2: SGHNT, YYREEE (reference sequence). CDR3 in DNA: TGTGCCAGCAGCTCCGAGAGGGAGATGGACTATGGCTACACCTTC. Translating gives CASSSEREMDYGYTF.

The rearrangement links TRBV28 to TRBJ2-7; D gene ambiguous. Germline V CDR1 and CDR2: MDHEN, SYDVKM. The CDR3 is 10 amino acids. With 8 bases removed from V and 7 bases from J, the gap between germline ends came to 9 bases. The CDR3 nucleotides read TGTGCCAGCGGGCTTCGGGAGCAGTACTTC. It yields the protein CASGLREQYF.

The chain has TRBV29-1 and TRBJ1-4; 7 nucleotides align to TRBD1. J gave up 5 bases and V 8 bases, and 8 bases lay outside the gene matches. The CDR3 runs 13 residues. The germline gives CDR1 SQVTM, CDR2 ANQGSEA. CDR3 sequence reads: CSIRAGGNEKLFF. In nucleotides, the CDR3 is TGCAGCATCCGGGCAGGGGGGAATGAAAAACTGTTTTTT. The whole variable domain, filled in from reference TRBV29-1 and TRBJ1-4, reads SAVISQKPSRDICQRGTSLTIQCQVDSQVTMMFWYRQQPGQSLTLIATANQGSEATYESGFVIDKFPISRPNLTFSTLTVSNMSPEDSSIYLCSIRAGGNEKLFFGSGTQLSVL.

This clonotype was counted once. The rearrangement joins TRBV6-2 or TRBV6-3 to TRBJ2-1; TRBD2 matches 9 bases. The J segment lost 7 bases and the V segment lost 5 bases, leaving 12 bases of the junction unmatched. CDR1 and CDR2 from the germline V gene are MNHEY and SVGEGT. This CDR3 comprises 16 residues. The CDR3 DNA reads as TGTGCCAGCAGTCCGCTCGGGGCGGGAGGGTTAAATGAGCAGTTCTTC. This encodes CASSPLGAGGLNEQFF.

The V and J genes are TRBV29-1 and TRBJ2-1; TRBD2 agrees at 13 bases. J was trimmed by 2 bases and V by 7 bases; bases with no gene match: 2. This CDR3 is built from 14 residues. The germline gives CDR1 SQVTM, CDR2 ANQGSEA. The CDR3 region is CSEGTSGTYNEQFF. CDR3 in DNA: TGCAGCGAAGGGACTAGCGGGACCTACAATGAGCAGTTCTTC.

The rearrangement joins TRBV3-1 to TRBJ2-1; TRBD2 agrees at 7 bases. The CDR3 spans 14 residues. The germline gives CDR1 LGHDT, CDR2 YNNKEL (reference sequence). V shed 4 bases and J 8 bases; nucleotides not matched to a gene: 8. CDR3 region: CASSLRTSRHEQFF. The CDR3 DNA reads TGTGCCAGCAGCCTTAGGACTAGTCGGCATGAGCAGTTCTTC.

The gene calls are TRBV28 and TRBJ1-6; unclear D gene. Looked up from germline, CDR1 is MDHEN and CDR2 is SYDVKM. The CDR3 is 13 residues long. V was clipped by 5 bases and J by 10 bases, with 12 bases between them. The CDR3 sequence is CASSPPTISPLHF. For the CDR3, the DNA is TGTGCCAGCAGTCCCCCGACAATATCACCCCTCCACTTT.

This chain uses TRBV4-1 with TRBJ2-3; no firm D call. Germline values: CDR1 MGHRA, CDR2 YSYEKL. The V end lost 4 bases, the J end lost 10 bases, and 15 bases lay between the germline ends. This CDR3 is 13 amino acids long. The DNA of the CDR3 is TGCGCCAGCAGCCGGATTCGGCTAGAAGCGCAGTATTTT. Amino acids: CASSRIRLEAQYF.

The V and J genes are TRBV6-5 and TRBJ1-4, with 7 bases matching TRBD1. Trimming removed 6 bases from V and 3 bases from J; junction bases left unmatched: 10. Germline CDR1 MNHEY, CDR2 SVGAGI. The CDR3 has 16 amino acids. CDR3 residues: CASRLQGSVANEKLFF. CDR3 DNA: TGTGCCAGCAGATTACAGGGGTCGGTGGCTAATGAAAAACTGTTTTTT.

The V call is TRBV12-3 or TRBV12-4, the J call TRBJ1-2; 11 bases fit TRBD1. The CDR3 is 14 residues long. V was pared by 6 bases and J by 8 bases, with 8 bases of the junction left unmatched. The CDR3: CASRGTGGIGGYTF. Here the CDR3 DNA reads TGTGCCAGCAGGGGGACAGGGGGAATCGGCGGCTACACCTTC.

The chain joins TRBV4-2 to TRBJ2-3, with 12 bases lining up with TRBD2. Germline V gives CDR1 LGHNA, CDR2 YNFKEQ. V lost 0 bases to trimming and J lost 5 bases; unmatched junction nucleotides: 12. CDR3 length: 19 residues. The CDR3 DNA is TGTGCCAGCAGCCAAGATTCACTAGCGGGGGGTCTGACGGTAGATACGCAGTATTTT. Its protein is CASSQDSLAGGLTVDTQYF.

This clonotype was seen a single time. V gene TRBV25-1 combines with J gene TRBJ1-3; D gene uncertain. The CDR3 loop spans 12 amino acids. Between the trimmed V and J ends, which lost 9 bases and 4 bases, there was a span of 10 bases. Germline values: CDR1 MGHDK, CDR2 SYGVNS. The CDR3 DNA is TGTGCCAGTGTAAACGACGGAAACACCATATATTTT. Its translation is CASVNDGNTIYF.

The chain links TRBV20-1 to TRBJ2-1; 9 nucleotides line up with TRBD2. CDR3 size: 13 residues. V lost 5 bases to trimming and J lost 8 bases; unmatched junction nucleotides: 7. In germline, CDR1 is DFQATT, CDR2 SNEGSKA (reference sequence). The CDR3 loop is CSAGASGNHEQFF. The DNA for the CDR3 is TGCAGTGCTGGAGCTAGCGGGAACCATGAGCAGTTCTTC.

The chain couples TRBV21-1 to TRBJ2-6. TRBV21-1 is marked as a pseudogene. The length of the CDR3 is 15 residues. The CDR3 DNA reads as TGTGCCAGCAGCACAAAAACGTCCTTTATCAACGTCCTGACTTTC. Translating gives CASSTKTSFINVLTF.

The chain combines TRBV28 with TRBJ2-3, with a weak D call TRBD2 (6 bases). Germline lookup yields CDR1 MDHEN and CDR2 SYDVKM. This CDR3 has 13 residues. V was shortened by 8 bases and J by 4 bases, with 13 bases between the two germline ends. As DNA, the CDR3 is TGTGCCAGCTTCATACCGGGGGCAGATACGCAGTATTTT. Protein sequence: CASFIPGADTQYF.

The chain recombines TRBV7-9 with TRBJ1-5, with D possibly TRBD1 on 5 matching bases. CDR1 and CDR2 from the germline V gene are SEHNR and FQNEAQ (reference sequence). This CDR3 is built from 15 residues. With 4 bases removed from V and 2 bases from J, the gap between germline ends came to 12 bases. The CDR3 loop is CASSSGPRGNQPQHF. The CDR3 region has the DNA TGTGCCAGCAGCTCGGGACCGCGTGGCAATCAGCCCCAGCATTTT.

The DNA of the CDR3 is TGTGCCAGCACCTTGAGGCAGTATGCAACTAATGAAAAACTGTTTTTT. Translating gives CASTLRQYATNEKLFF. This chain links TRBV28 with TRBJ1-4; D is undetermined. Trimming pared 7 bases from V and 0 bases from J, leaving 15 bases between. Germline assignment: CDR1 MDHEN and CDR2 SYDVKM. The CDR3 covers 16 residues.